This T cell receptor beta chain was retrieved from a study of blood T cell repertoires in COVID-19. Trimming cost V 0 bases and J 3 bases, with 9 bases left between them. The CDR3 sequence is 14 residues long. CDR1 and CDR2 (germline): GTSNPN, SVGIG (reference sequence). Per the authors' pipeline: By means of reference gene primer amplification, nucleated cell counts were estimated. TCRdb keeps only in-frame clones here, not all; method: immunoSEQ multiplex PCR. V and J calls and clone size are given by that table; D and trimming were obtained from the DNA. The repertoire includes 45,000 to 50,000 clones, about 86% of them detected once, and just over 9% sits in the top ten.

The source of this sequence is a human donor in a cohort sampled during active COVID-19. The chain joins TRBV30 to TRBJ1-5; D uncertain. Input material: peripheral blood. The chain's CDR3 is CAWSVGGNNQPQHF. The DNA of the CDR3 is TGTGCCTGGAGTGTAGGAGGGAACAATCAGCCCCAGCATTTT. The whole variable domain, filled in from reference TRBV30 and TRBJ1-5, reads SQTIHQWPATLVQPVGSPLSLECTVEGTSNPNLYWYRQAAGRGLQLLFYSVGIGQISSEVPQNLSASRPQDRQFILSSKKLLLSDSGFYLCAWSVGGNNQPQHFGDGTRLSIL.